The rows below give T cell receptor beta chains drawn from one sample of a study of blood T cell repertoires in COVID-19. Produced via immunoSEQ multiplex PCR; TCRdb's table is partial and in-frame only. The sample yields some 70,000 clones, more than 65% seen once. The sequenced sample was peripheral blood. Source of these receptors: a woman aged 45-65 years with acute or convalescent COVID-19. CDR3s include the opening cysteine and the closing phenylalanine or tryptophan. A D gene is named only where the DNA matches it firmly. A row's size may be missing; if present it is once, few, many or a size class.

cdr3_length: 14
j_call: TRBJ2-7
v_call: TRBV27
d_call: TRBD1
clone_size: NA
cdr3_nt: TGTGCCAGCAGTCCGGGACAGGGAAAATACGAGCAGTACTTC
cdr3_aa: CASSPGQGKYEQYF

cdr3_length: 11
j_call: TRBJ1-1
v_call: TRBV6-5
d_call: NA
clone_size: NA
cdr3_nt: TGTGCCAGCGGGCCGAACACTGAAGCTTTCTTT
cdr3_aa: CASGPNTEAFF

cdr3_length: 14
j_call: TRBJ2-7
v_call: TRBV28
d_call: TRBD1
clone_size: NA
cdr3_nt: TGTGCCAGCAGCCGAGGGACAGGGCCCCGGGAGCAGTACTTC
cdr3_aa: CASSRGTGPREQYF

cdr3_length: 14
j_call: TRBJ2-1
v_call: TRBV4-1
d_call: TRBD2
clone_size: NA
cdr3_nt: TGCGCCAGCAGATTAGCGGGGACCTACAATGAGCAGTTCTTC
cdr3_aa: CASRLAGTYNEQFF

cdr3_length: 13
j_call: TRBJ1-2
v_call: TRBV30
d_call: NA
clone_size: NA
cdr3_nt: TGTGCCCGTTCAACTCCGGGAGTCGATGGCTACACCTTC
cdr3_aa: CARSTPGVDGYTF

cdr3_length: 15
j_call: TRBJ2-7
v_call: TRBV6-2/TRBV6-3
d_call: TRBD2
clone_size: NA
cdr3_nt: TGTGCCAGCAGTTCCCCCGGGGGGTTGGACTACGAGCAGTACTTC
cdr3_aa: CASSSPGGLDYEQYF

cdr3_length: 12
j_call: TRBJ1-2
v_call: TRBV19
d_call: TRBD1
clone_size: few
cdr3_nt: TGTGCCAGTACGGACCAGGGGGTAGGCTACACCTTC
cdr3_aa: CASTDQGVGYTF

cdr3_length: 15
j_call: TRBJ2-5
v_call: TRBV18
d_call: NA
clone_size: NA
cdr3_nt: TGTGCCAGCTCACCCCGCCGCGCACTTCAAGAGACCCAGTACTTC
cdr3_aa: CASSPRRALQETQYF

cdr3_length: 17
j_call: TRBJ2-1
v_call: TRBV11-3
d_call: TRBD2
clone_size: NA
cdr3_nt: TGTGCCAGCAGCCTCGGGACTAGCGGGAGGGTACTCAATGAGCAGTTCTTC
cdr3_aa: CASSLGTSGRVLNEQFF

cdr3_length: 13
j_call: TRBJ2-7
v_call: TRBV11-2
d_call: NA
clone_size: NA
cdr3_nt: TGTGCCAGCAGCCAACGGGAAGCCTACGAGCAGTACTTC
cdr3_aa: CASSQREAYEQYF

cdr3_length: 14
j_call: TRBJ1-2
v_call: TRBV2
d_call: TRBD1
clone_size: NA
cdr3_nt: TGTGCCAGCTACCGGGACAGGACGATCTATGGCTACACCTTC
cdr3_aa: CASYRDRTIYGYTF

cdr3_length: 19
j_call: TRBJ1-5
v_call: TRBV6-2/TRBV6-3
d_call: NA
clone_size: NA
cdr3_nt: TGTGCCAGCAGCCTACCCCGGCAGGGGTCTGGTGTGTACAATCAGCCCCAGCATTTT
cdr3_aa: CASSLPRQGSGVYNQPQHF

cdr3_length: 14
j_call: TRBJ2-3
v_call: TRBV10-1
d_call: NA
clone_size: once
cdr3_nt: TGCGCCAGCAGCCGCGGGATCAGCACAGATACGCAGTATTTT
cdr3_aa: CASSRGISTDTQYF

cdr3_length: 16
j_call: TRBJ1-1
v_call: TRBV7-9
d_call: TRBD1
clone_size: NA
cdr3_nt: TGTGCCAGCAGCCCGCGGGACAGGGGGCAGGACACTGAAGCTTTCTTT
cdr3_aa: CASSPRDRGQDTEAFF

cdr3_length: 15
j_call: TRBJ2-1
v_call: TRBV5-4
d_call: TRBD1
clone_size: NA
cdr3_nt: TGTGCCAGCAGCTCCAGGACAGGGTCCTACAATGAGCAGTTCTTC
cdr3_aa: CASSSRTGSYNEQFF

cdr3_length: 18
j_call: TRBJ2-2
v_call: TRBV9
d_call: NA
clone_size: NA
cdr3_nt: TGTGCCAGCACCTCAGCACCAAAAGGGGTAGTTTCTGCCGGGGAGCTGTTTTTT
cdr3_aa: CASTSAPKGVVSAGELFF

cdr3_length: 14
j_call: TRBJ2-7
v_call: TRBV11-1
d_call: NA
clone_size: few
cdr3_nt: TGTGCCAGCAGCCCCTCAGTAAACCCCTACGAGCAGTACTTC
cdr3_aa: CASSPSVNPYEQYF

cdr3_length: 17
j_call: TRBJ2-1
v_call: TRBV7-7
d_call: NA
clone_size: NA
cdr3_nt: TGTGCCAGCAGGCTAGGGCCTGTAGGGGTTCCATACAATGAGCAGTTCTTC
cdr3_aa: CASRLGPVGVPYNEQFF

cdr3_length: 11
j_call: TRBJ2-7
v_call: TRBV29-1
d_call: NA
clone_size: NA
cdr3_nt: TGCAGCGTTGAAGATCTCTCCGAGCAGTACTTC
cdr3_aa: CSVEDLSEQYF

cdr3_length: 14
j_call: TRBJ2-1
v_call: TRBV6-6
d_call: TRBD1
clone_size: NA
cdr3_nt: TGTGCCAGCAGTTTCGGACAGGGATTCAATGAGCAGTTCTTC
cdr3_aa: CASSFGQGFNEQFF

cdr3_length: 15
j_call: TRBJ1-5
v_call: TRBV7-8
d_call: TRBD1
clone_size: NA
cdr3_nt: TGTGCCAGCAGCCGGACAGGGGATAGCAATCAGCCCCAGCATTTT
cdr3_aa: CASSRTGDSNQPQHF

cdr3_length: 14
j_call: TRBJ1-1
v_call: TRBV6-5
d_call: TRBD1
clone_size: few
cdr3_nt: TGTGCCAGCAACGAGGGACAGGGGTACACTGAAGCTTTCTTT
cdr3_aa: CASNEGQGYTEAFF

cdr3_length: 13
j_call: TRBJ1-1
v_call: TRBV2
d_call: NA
clone_size: NA
cdr3_nt: TGTGCCAGCAGTGTTTCAGTGAACACTGAAGCTTTCTTT
cdr3_aa: CASSVSVNTEAFF

cdr3_length: 13
j_call: TRBJ2-1
v_call: TRBV7-2
d_call: NA
clone_size: once
cdr3_nt: TGTGCCAGCAGCTTTGGGCGGGACAATGAGCAGTTCTTC
cdr3_aa: CASSFGRDNEQFF

cdr3_length: 21
j_call: TRBJ2-4
v_call: TRBV28
d_call: NA
clone_size: NA
cdr3_nt: TGTGCCAGCAGTTTACCCCCGATTGACAGAAGACGTCCGATAGCCAAAAACATTCAGTACTTC
cdr3_aa: CASSLPPIDRRRPIAKNIQYF

cdr3_length: 11
j_call: TRBJ2-7
v_call: TRBV29-1
d_call: NA
clone_size: NA
cdr3_nt: TGCAGCGTTGGACAGACCTACGAGCAGTACTTC
cdr3_aa: CSVGQTYEQYF

cdr3_length: 17
j_call: TRBJ1-4
v_call: TRBV30
d_call: TRBD1
clone_size: NA
cdr3_nt: TGTGCCTGGAGTGGAGAGACAGGGGCCGCCTCTGGTGAAAAACTGTTTTTT
cdr3_aa: CAWSGETGAASGEKLFF

cdr3_length: 15
j_call: TRBJ2-2
v_call: TRBV5-1
d_call: NA
clone_size: few
cdr3_nt: TGCGCCAGCAGCCTGCGGGGGCTGGGCACCGGGGAGCTGTTTTTT
cdr3_aa: CASSLRGLGTGELFF

cdr3_length: 13
j_call: TRBJ2-7
v_call: TRBV20-1
d_call: NA
clone_size: NA
cdr3_nt: TGCAGTGCTAGTCCGTCGGGGACCTACGAGCAGTACTTC
cdr3_aa: CSASPSGTYEQYF

cdr3_length: 15
j_call: TRBJ2-5
v_call: TRBV28
d_call: TRBD2
clone_size: NA
cdr3_nt: TGTGCCAGCAGTTCCGTCAGCGGGACTAAAGAGACCCAGTACTTC
cdr3_aa: CASSSVSGTKETQYF

cdr3_length: 12
j_call: TRBJ2-7
v_call: TRBV30
d_call: TRBD2
clone_size: medium-sized
cdr3_nt: TGTGCCTGGACTAGCGGGGCCTCCGAGCAGTACTTC
cdr3_aa: CAWTSGASEQYF

cdr3_length: 15
j_call: TRBJ1-6
v_call: TRBV6-5
d_call: TRBD1
clone_size: NA
cdr3_nt: TGTGCCAGCAGGGGGACAGGCCCCCGCTTGTCACCCCTCCACTTT
cdr3_aa: CASRGTGPRLSPLHF

cdr3_length: 14
j_call: TRBJ1-1
v_call: TRBV7-9
d_call: NA
clone_size: NA
cdr3_nt: TGTGCCAGCAGCTTAGTTGGCACAGACACTGAAGCTTTCTTT
cdr3_aa: CASSLVGTDTEAFF

cdr3_length: 13
j_call: TRBJ2-5
v_call: TRBV10-3
d_call: TRBD2
clone_size: few
cdr3_nt: TGTGCCATGTCACTAGCGGTTCAAGAGACCCAGTACTTC
cdr3_aa: CAMSLAVQETQYF

cdr3_length: 17
j_call: TRBJ2-4
v_call: TRBV15
d_call: NA
clone_size: NA
cdr3_nt: TGTGCCACCAGCAGAACTACGGGATCGAAAGCCAAAAACATTCAGTACTTC
cdr3_aa: CATSRTTGSKAKNIQYF

cdr3_length: 15
j_call: TRBJ2-4
v_call: TRBV14
d_call: TRBD1
clone_size: NA
cdr3_nt: TGTGCCAGCAGCCAAACACAGGGGTTCCAAAACATTCAGTACTTC
cdr3_aa: CASSQTQGFQNIQYF

cdr3_length: 14
j_call: TRBJ1-4
v_call: TRBV6-5
d_call: NA
clone_size: NA
cdr3_nt: TGTGCCAGCAGTTACTCCCAGGGAACAAGAAAACTGTTTTTT
cdr3_aa: CASSYSQGTRKLFF

cdr3_length: 15
j_call: TRBJ1-2
v_call: TRBV5-1
d_call: TRBD1
clone_size: NA
cdr3_nt: TGCGCCAGCAGCTTGGACCCGGGACAGCTAGTGGGCTACACCTTC
cdr3_aa: CASSLDPGQLVGYTF

cdr3_length: 14
j_call: TRBJ1-4
v_call: TRBV19
d_call: TRBD1
clone_size: NA
cdr3_nt: TGTGCCAGTATGGACAGGGGCTTTAATGAAAAACTGTTTTTT
cdr3_aa: CASMDRGFNEKLFF

cdr3_length: 13
j_call: TRBJ2-3
v_call: TRBV7-2
d_call: NA
clone_size: NA
cdr3_nt: TGTGCCAGCAGCTCTTCAACGGCGGGTACGCAGTATTTT
cdr3_aa: CASSSSTAGTQYF

cdr3_length: 19
j_call: TRBJ2-6
v_call: TRBV19
d_call: TRBD2
clone_size: NA
cdr3_nt: TGTGCCAGTAGTATAGAGGGTAGCGGGAGGTGGTCTGGGGCCAACGTCCTGACTTTC
cdr3_aa: CASSIEGSGRWSGANVLTF

cdr3_length: 11
j_call: TRBJ1-1
v_call: TRBV9
d_call: NA
clone_size: NA
cdr3_nt: TGTGCCAGCAGCCGAGATGCTGAAGCTTTCTTT
cdr3_aa: CASSRDAEAFF

cdr3_length: 15
j_call: TRBJ2-2
v_call: TRBV7-9
d_call: NA
clone_size: many
cdr3_nt: TGTGCCAGCAGCTTAAACATCCAGAACACCGGGGAGCTGTTTTTT
cdr3_aa: CASSLNIQNTGELFF

cdr3_length: 18
j_call: TRBJ2-1
v_call: TRBV28
d_call: NA
clone_size: NA
cdr3_nt: TGTGCCAGCATCGGCATGACGTCTAGCTTATTCTCCTACAATGAGCAGTTCTTC
cdr3_aa: CASIGMTSSLFSYNEQFF

cdr3_length: 14
j_call: TRBJ1-1
v_call: TRBV28
d_call: NA
clone_size: NA
cdr3_nt: TGTGCCAGCAGTTTGCGACAGGTCTCCTCTGAAGCTTTCTTT
cdr3_aa: CASSLRQVSSEAFF

cdr3_length: 16
j_call: TRBJ1-1
v_call: TRBV10-3
d_call: NA
clone_size: NA
cdr3_nt: TGTGCCATCAGCCCCCAACTAACAGGGTCTGGCACTGAAGCTTTCTTT
cdr3_aa: CAISPQLTGSGTEAFF

cdr3_length: 14
j_call: TRBJ1-5
v_call: TRBV6-5
d_call: NA
clone_size: NA
cdr3_nt: TGTGCCAGCAGTTACTCGGAGGATAATCAGCCCCAGCATTTT
cdr3_aa: CASSYSEDNQPQHF

cdr3_length: 14
j_call: TRBJ2-5
v_call: TRBV5-1
d_call: TRBD1
clone_size: NA
cdr3_nt: TGCGCCAGCAGCCGCGGGACAGGGGAAGAGACCCAGTACTTC
cdr3_aa: CASSRGTGEETQYF

cdr3_length: 14
j_call: TRBJ1-1
v_call: TRBV18
d_call: TRBD1
clone_size: few
cdr3_nt: TGTGCCAGCTCACCCCAGGGGGGGAACACTGAAGCTTTCTTT
cdr3_aa: CASSPQGGNTEAFF

cdr3_length: 17
j_call: TRBJ1-2
v_call: TRBV7-9
d_call: TRBD1
clone_size: NA
cdr3_nt: TGTGCCAGCAGCTTAGGTGGTGGCGACAGGGCCTCTAGTGGCTACACCTTC
cdr3_aa: CASSLGGGDRASSGYTF

cdr3_length: 14
j_call: TRBJ1-1
v_call: TRBV7-3
d_call: TRBD1
clone_size: NA
cdr3_nt: TGTGCCAGCAGCCCTGGACAGGGGGACACTGAAGCTTTCTTT
cdr3_aa: CASSPGQGDTEAFF

cdr3_length: 14
j_call: TRBJ1-1
v_call: TRBV14
d_call: NA
clone_size: NA
cdr3_nt: TGTGCCAGCAGCCAAGGTCTCAGGAACACTGAAGCTTTCTTT
cdr3_aa: CASSQGLRNTEAFF

cdr3_length: 15
j_call: TRBJ1-2
v_call: TRBV6-2/TRBV6-3
d_call: NA
clone_size: NA
cdr3_nt: TGTGCCAGCAGTTACAGCCCCGAACCCCCATATGGCTACACCTTC
cdr3_aa: CASSYSPEPPYGYTF

cdr3_length: 13
j_call: TRBJ2-1
v_call: TRBV3-1/TRBV3-2
d_call: TRBD1
clone_size: NA
cdr3_nt: TGTGCCAGCAGCCGGACAGGGGAAAATGAGCAGTTCTTC
cdr3_aa: CASSRTGENEQFF

cdr3_length: 16
j_call: TRBJ2-2
v_call: TRBV5-6
d_call: NA
clone_size: NA
cdr3_nt: TGTGCCAGCAGCTACAGGACAGCCAGGAACACCGGGGAGCTGTTTTTT
cdr3_aa: CASSYRTARNTGELFF

cdr3_length: 13
j_call: TRBJ2-6
v_call: TRBV6-5
d_call: NA
clone_size: NA
cdr3_nt: TGTGCCACCGGTAACTCTGGGGCCAACGTCCTGACTTTC
cdr3_aa: CATGNSGANVLTF

cdr3_length: 15
j_call: TRBJ2-1
v_call: TRBV5-1
d_call: TRBD2
clone_size: NA
cdr3_nt: TGCGCCAGCAGCAGCGGGGGTTCTTCCTACAATGAGCAGTTCTTC
cdr3_aa: CASSSGGSSYNEQFF